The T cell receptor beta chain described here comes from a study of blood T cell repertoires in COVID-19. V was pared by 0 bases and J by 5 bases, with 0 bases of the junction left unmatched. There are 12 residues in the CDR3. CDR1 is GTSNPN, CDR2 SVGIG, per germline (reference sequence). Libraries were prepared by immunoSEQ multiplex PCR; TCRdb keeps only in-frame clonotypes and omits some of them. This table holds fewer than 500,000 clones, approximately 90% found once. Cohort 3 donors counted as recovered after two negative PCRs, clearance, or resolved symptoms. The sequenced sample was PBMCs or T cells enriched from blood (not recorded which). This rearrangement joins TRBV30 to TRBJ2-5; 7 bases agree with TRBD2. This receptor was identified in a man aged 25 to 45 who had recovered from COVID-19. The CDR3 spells CAWSVGGETQYF. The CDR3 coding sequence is TGTGCCTGGAGTGTGGGGGGGGAGACCCAGTACTTC.